This is a list of T cell receptor beta chains from one sample in a study of identical twins. MiXCR, applied by TCRdb to the 5' RACE reads, yields one record per CDR3 protein. Of about 490,000 distinct CDR3 sequences listed, roughly 15% are singletons. This same sample was also part of a study on yellow fever vaccine responses in identical twins.

Sequenced sample: CD4+ T cells sorted from blood. These receptors came from a woman under 30 in good health. CDR3s include the opening cysteine and the closing phenylalanine or tryptophan. D genes are given only for firm matches. Clone size is shown for a subset of rows, as once, few, many or a class of expanded clone.

CDR3 protein | CDR3 length | V gene | D gene | clone size | J gene
CSVDAIVGNEQFF | 13 | TRBV29-1 | - | - | TRBJ2-1
CASTDAGGASNIQYF | 15 | TRBV6-1 | TRBD2 | - | TRBJ2-4
CASCLVGTSGGARVDTQYF | 19 | TRBV12-3/TRBV12-4 | TRBD2 | - | TRBJ2-3
CASGLDPLMYF | 11 | TRBV12-5 | - | - | TRBJ2-5
CASSRVGGWDTDTQYF | 16 | TRBV11-2 | - | - | TRBJ2-3
CASSYNSAGQPQHF | 14 | TRBV6-5 | - | - | TRBJ1-5
CASSSNGRRYEQYF | 14 | TRBV12-3/TRBV12-4 | TRBD2 | few | TRBJ2-7
CASSPLSGRTPDLAKNIQYF | 20 | TRBV6-2/TRBV6-3 | TRBD2 | - | TRBJ2-4
CASSHEPGNNEQFF | 14 | TRBV7-9 | - | - | TRBJ2-1
CASSSPGDRGYEQYF | 15 | TRBV28 | TRBD1 | - | TRBJ2-7
CASSHTSGLLQETQYF | 16 | TRBV5-1 | TRBD2 | few | TRBJ2-5
CASSALWGEQFF | 12 | TRBV7-8 | - | few | TRBJ2-1
CASSQEGGRTNTGELFF | 17 | TRBV3-1 | - | - | TRBJ2-2
CASSLRLAGGDTQYF | 15 | TRBV7-3 | TRBD2 | - | TRBJ2-3
CASSLTGGSNTGELFF | 16 | TRBV7-3 | TRBD2 | - | TRBJ2-2
CASSLDGTATDTQYF | 15 | TRBV7-9 | TRBD1 | many | TRBJ2-3
CASSLIQGYNEQFF | 14 | TRBV11-2 | - | many | TRBJ2-1
CAISDGAGPDTQYF | 14 | TRBV10-3 | TRBD2 | medium-sized | TRBJ2-3
CAISGQHEGTYNEQFF | 16 | TRBV10-3 | - | many | TRBJ2-1
CASSLAAYSIDEQFF | 15 | TRBV12-3/TRBV12-4 | - | many | TRBJ2-1